One T cell receptor (beta chain) is described in this entry. The CDR3 is made up of 16 amino acids. The germline V gene has CDR1 ENHRY and CDR2 SYGVKD. V was cut by 0 bases and J by 2 bases, with 13 bases left in between. TCRdb's table, derived via immunoSEQ multiplex PCR, lists solely in-frame clones and lacks some. The data show a few million clones, around nine tenths seen once. The sample is drawn from a study of shared clonotypes between healthy human individuals. Sequenced input: naive CD4+ T cells sorted from blood. The subset denotes: CD45RA+ positively selected. This sequence joins TRBV10-3 and TRBJ2-5; possibly TRBD1 for D (6 bases). This TCR derives from a man younger than 35 in good health. The CDR3 DNA sequence: TGTGCCATCAGTGAGTCAACAGGGACATTTCAAGAGACCCAGTACTTC. Translating gives CAISESTGTFQETQYF.